Sequencing of this T cell receptor beta chain was carried out in a study of neurological immune-mediated disorders. 5'RACE generated cDNA with 10-nucleotide random UMIs. MiXCR was run by TCRdb on the 5' RACE reads, yielding one entry per CDR3 protein. This table holds 55,000 to 75,000 distinct CDR3 sequences, roughly 13% found once. J gave up 6 bases and V 5 bases, and 7 bases lay outside the gene matches. The CDR3 covers 15 residues. Time point described: longitudinal time-point 1 (baseline). PBMCs numbering 2 million and stored at -80 C yielded the unsorted libraries. This clonotype was observed many times.

Sequenced input: PBMCs. The receptor was derived from a female donor with HTLV-1-associated myelopathy (HAM/TSP). V gene TRBV12-3 or TRBV12-4 combines with J gene TRBJ2-2; 9 nucleotides line up with TRBD1. The CDR3 protein is CASSPPGQGAGELFF. In nucleotides, the CDR3 is TGTGCCAGCAGTCCGCCGGGACAGGGAGCCGGGGAGCTGTTTTTT.